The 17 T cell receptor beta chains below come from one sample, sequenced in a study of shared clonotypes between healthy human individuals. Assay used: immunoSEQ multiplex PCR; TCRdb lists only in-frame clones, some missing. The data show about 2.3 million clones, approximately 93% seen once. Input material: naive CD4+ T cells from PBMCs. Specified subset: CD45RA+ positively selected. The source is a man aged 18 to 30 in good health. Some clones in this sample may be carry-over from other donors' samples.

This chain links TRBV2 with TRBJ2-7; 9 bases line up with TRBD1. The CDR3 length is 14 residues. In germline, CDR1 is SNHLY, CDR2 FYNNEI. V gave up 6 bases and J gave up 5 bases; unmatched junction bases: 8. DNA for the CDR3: TGTGCCAGCAGCACGGGACAGGGTCCCCACGAGCAGTACTTC. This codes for CASSTGQGPHEQYF.

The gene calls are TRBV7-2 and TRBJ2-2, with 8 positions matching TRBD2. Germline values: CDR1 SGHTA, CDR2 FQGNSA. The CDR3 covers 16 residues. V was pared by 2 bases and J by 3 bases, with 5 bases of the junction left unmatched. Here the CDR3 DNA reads TGTGCCAGCAGCTTATTTAGCGGGGCTTACACCGGGGAGCTGTTTTTT. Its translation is CASSLFSGAYTGELFF.

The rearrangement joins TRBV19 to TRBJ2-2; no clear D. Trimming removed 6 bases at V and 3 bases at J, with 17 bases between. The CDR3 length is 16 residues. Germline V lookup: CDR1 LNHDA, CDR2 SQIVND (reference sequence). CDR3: CASSHWSVADTGELFF. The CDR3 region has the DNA TGTGCCAGTAGCCATTGGTCAGTGGCGGACACCGGGGAGCTGTTTTTT.

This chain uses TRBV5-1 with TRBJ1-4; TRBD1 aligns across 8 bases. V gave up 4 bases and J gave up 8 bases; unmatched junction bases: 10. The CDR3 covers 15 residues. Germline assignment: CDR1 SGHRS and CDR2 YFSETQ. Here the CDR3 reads CASSVLTGGREKLFF. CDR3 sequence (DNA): TGCGCCAGCAGCGTCCTTACAGGGGGACGGGAAAAACTGTTTTTT.

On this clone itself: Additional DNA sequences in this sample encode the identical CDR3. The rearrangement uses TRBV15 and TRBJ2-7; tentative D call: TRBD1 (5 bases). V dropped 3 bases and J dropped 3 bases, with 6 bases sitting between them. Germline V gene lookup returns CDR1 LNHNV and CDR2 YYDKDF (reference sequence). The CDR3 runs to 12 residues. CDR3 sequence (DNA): TGTGCCACCAGCAGGGACAACTACGAGCAGTACTTC. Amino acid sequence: CATSRDNYEQYF.

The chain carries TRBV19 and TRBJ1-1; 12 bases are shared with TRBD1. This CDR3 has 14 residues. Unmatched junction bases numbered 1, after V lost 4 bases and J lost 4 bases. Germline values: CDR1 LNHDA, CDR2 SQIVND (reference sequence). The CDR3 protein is CASSRDRGLTEAFF. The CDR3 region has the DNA TGTGCCAGTAGTAGGGACAGGGGGCTCACTGAAGCTTTCTTT.

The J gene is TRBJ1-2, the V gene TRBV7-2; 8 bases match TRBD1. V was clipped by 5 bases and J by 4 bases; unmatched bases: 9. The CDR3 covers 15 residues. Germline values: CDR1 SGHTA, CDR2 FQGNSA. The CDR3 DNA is TGTGCCAGCAGCCAGACAGGGGTAAACCCCTATGGCTACACCTTC. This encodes CASSQTGVNPYGYTF.

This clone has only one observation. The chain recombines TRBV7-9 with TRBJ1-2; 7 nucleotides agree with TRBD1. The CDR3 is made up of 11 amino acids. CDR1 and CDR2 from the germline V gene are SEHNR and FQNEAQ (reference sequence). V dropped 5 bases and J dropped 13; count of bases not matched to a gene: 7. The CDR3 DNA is TGTGCCAGCAGCACCGGGACAGCTCTCACCTTC. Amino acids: CASSTGTALTF.

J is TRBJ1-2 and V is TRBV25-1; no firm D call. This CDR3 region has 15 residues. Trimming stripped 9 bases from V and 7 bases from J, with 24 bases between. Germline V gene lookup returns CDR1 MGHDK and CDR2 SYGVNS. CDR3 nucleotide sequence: TGTGCCAGTAGTTACGGGTTATCTCTGTCGGGTGGCTACACCTTC. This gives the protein CASSYGLSLSGGYTF.

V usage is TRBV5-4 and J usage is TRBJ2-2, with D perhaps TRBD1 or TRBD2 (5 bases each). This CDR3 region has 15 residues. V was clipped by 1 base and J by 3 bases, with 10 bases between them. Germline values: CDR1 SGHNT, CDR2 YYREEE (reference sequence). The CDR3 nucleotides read TGTGCCAGCAGCTTGAAGATGGGGGACACCGGGGAGCTGTTTTTT. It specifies CASSLKMGDTGELFF.

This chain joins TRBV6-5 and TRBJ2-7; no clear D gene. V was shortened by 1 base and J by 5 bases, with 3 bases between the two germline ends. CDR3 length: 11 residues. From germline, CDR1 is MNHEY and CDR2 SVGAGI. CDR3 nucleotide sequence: TGTGCCAGCAGTTACTGGAACGAGCAGTACTTC. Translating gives CASSYWNEQYF.

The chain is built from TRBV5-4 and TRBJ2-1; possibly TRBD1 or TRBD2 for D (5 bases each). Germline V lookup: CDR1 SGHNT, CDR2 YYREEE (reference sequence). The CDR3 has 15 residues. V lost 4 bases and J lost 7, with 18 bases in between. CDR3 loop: CASSPGPGPTNEQFF. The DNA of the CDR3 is TGTGCCAGCAGCCCCGGTCCGGGACCCACGAATGAGCAGTTCTTC.

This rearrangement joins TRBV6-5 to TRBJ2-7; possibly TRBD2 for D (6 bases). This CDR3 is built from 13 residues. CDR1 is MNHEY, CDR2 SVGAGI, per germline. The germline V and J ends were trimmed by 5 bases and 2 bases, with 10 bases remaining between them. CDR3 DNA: TGTGCCAGCAGTCTTAGCGGTACCTACGAGCAGTACTTC. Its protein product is CASSLSGTYEQYF.

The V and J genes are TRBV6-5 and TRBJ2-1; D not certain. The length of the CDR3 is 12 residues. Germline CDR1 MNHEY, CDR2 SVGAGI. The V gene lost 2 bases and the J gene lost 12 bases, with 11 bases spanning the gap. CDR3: CASSYPGPRQFF. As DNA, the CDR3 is TGTGCCAGCAGTTACCCTGGGCCCAGGCAGTTCTTC.

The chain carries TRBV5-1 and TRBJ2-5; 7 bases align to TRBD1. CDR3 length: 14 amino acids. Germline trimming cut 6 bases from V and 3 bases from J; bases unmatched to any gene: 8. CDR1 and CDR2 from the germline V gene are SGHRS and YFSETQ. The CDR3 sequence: CASTRTGMEETQYF. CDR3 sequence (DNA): TGCGCCAGCACCCGGACAGGAATGGAAGAGACCCAGTACTTC.

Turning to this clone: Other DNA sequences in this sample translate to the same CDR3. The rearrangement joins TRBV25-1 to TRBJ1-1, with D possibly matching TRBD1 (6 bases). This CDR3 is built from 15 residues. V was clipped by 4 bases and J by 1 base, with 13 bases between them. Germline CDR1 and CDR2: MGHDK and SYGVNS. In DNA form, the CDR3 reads TGTGCCAGCAGTGGGGGGGGCAGGGGGAACACTGAAGCTTTCTTT. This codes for CASSGGGRGNTEAFF.

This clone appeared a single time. DNA of the CDR3: TGCGCCAGCAGCCATGGACTAGCGGGACTGGATACGCAGTATTTT. Protein product: CASSHGLAGLDTQYF. The V and J genes are TRBV5-1 and TRBJ2-3; 12 nucleotides line up with TRBD2. The ends lost 4 bases at V and 6 bases at J; junction bases unmatched: 6. CDR1 is SGHRS, CDR2 YFSETQ, per germline. The CDR3 has 15 amino acids.